The sequence of this T cell receptor (beta chain) was determined in a study of cytomegalovirus exposure and HLA in healthy donors. Findings of the study overall: Previous analysis showed most TCR beta V segments were productive about 87% or about 30% of the time.

V dropped 1 base and J dropped 5 bases, with 12 bases sitting between them. Germline CDR1 is SGDLS and CDR2 is YYNGEE. The CDR3 contains 14 residues. A few counts support this clone. Its specificity is unknown. A multiplex PCR was run with 60 Vbeta primers and 13 Jbeta primers. Profiled with immunoSEQ multiplex PCR; TCRdb holds only in-frame clones, not every one. The table shows 160,000 or so clones, with around four fifths occurring only once. The sequence came from a male donor in good health and CMV-seronegative. Sequencing was done on a sample of PBMCs. V is TRBV9 and J is TRBJ2-5; tentative D call: TRBD1 (6 bases). For the CDR3, the DNA is TGTGCCAGCAGCGTACTCCAGGGGTCGGAGACCCAGTACTTC. Protein product: CASSVLQGSETQYF.